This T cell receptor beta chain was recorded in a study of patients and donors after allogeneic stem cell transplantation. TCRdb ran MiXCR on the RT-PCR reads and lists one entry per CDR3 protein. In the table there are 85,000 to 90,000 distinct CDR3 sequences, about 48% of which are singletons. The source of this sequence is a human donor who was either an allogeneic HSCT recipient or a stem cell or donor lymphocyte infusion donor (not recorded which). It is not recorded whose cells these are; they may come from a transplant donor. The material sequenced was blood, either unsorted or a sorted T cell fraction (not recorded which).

The CDR3 region is CASSQGGINYGYTF. The CDR3 DNA is TGTGCCAGCAGCCAGGGGGGAATTAACTATGGCTACACCTTC. The V gene is TRBV3-1, the J gene TRBJ1-2, with a tentative D call TRBD1 (5 bases). V was trimmed by 3 bases and J by 1 base, leaving 9 bases between them. The CDR3 loop spans 14 amino acids. Germline values: CDR1 LGHDT, CDR2 YNNKEL (reference sequence).